The present entry profiles one T cell receptor beta chain with its context. The antigen is unknown. TCRdb's copy holds only in-frame clones and misses some; the assay was immunoSEQ multiplex PCR. This table holds 34,000 or so clones, approximately 94% found once. This sample is part of a study of circulating and synovial CD4+ cells in juvenile arthritis. The study's findings and limits: Compared with bulk blood, circulating pathogenic-like lymphocytes shared substantially more CDR3 sequences with synovial T cells. Bulk blood CD4 samples held at least an order of magnitude more or fewer genomes than CPL.

Sequenced samples came from active juvenile idiopathic arthritis patients. Germline V gene data show CDR1 as SGDLS and CDR2 as YYNGEE. This CDR3 is built from 14 residues. Deletions cut 4 bases from V and 8 bases from J, with 18 bases between. Source material: CD4+ T cells from blood. The clonotype comes from a human donor with juvenile idiopathic arthritis. The chain combines TRBV9 with TRBJ1-2; TRBD1 is a possible D gene (6 bases). The CDR3 DNA is TGTGCCAGCAGCCCCCAGACAGGCCACCAAGGCTACACCTTC. This sequence encodes CASSPQTGHQGYTF.